This record concerns one TCR beta chain sequence. The sample is drawn from a study of blood T cell repertoires in COVID-19. Study information: The analysed material was cDNA or gDNA that came from T cells, B-cell-depleted T cells, or PBMCs.

Assay: immunoSEQ multiplex PCR; the TCRdb copy retains only in-frame clones and omits some. The profile shows around 260,000 clones, more than 85% of them singletons. The CDR3 totals 15 residues. V was cut by 7 bases and J by 5 bases, with 18 bases left in between. Germline V lookup: CDR1 SNHLY, CDR2 FYNNEI. Sequencing was carried out using peripheral blood. This sequence was found in a woman in her twenties or thirties with COVID-19, enrolled during active disease. The V call is TRBV2, the J call TRBJ2-1; D is perhaps TRBD2 (6 bases). CDR3 in amino acids: CASIVDYRPDNEQFF. In nucleotides, the CDR3 is TGTGCCAGCATTGTGGACTACCGTCCTGACAATGAGCAGTTCTTC.